This T cell receptor (beta chain) derives from a study of T-cell reconstitution after alpha-beta-depleted transplantation in children. Germline lookup yields CDR1 LGHNA and CDR2 YSLEER. The V end lost 4 bases, the J end lost 5 bases, and 8 bases lay between the germline ends. The CDR3 has 13 residues. Unique molecular identifiers tagged the TCRbeta library. In TCRdb, the PCR reads were re-called with MiXCR into one record per CDR3 protein. The sample holds a few hundred thousand distinct CDR3 sequences, 9% to 12% seen once. This clonotype occurred a few times. This receptor was taken from a human donor who donated a stem cell graft to a child with acute lymphoblastic leukemia. The chain links TRBV4-3 to TRBJ2-2; D gene unclear. Sequenced here: PBMCs from the stem cell graft donor, sampled from the stem cell graft. CDR3 in amino acids: CASSPWATGELFF. As DNA, the CDR3 is TGCGCCAGCAGCCCGTGGGCGACCGGGGAGCTGTTTTTT.